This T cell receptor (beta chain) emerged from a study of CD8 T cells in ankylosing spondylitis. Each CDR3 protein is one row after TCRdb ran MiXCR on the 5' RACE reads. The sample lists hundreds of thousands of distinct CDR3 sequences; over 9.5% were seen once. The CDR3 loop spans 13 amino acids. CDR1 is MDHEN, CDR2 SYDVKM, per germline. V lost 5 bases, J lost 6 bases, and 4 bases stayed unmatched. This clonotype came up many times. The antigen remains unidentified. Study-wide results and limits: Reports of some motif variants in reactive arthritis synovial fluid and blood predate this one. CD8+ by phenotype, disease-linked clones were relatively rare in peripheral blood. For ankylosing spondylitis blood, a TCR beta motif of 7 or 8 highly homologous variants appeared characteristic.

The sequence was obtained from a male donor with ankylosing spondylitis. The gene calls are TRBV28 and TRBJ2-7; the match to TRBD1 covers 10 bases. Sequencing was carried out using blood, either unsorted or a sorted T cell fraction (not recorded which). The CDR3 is CASSLRTGGEQYF. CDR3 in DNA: TGTGCCAGCAGTCTAAGGACAGGGGGCGAGCAGTACTTC.